The 29 T cell receptor beta chains below were found in one sample sequenced in a study of T-cell memory formation after mild COVID-19. One entry per CDR3 protein, called by TCRdb with MiXCR from the 5' RACE reads. The table lists 80,000 to 130,000 distinct CDR3 sequences, approximately 10% of them singletons. The specimen sequenced was PBMCs or a T cell subset sorted from them (not recorded which). Receptors originate from a man aged 18 to 30 who had mild COVID-19 (a few samples of this study predate the infection). Cell type and time point are not known.

This clonotype turned up a few times. The chain carries TRBV7-8 and TRBJ2-7, with 11 bases lining up with TRBD1. The CDR3 sequence is 14 residues long. Germline values: CDR1 SGHVS, CDR2 FQNEAQ. With V trimmed by 4 bases and J by 5 bases, 4 bases remained unmatched. This chain's CDR3 is CASSSGQGGHEQYF. DNA of the CDR3: TGTGCCAGCAGCTCGGGACAGGGGGGGCACGAGCAGTACTTC.

This clonotype was seen only a few times. The rearrangement links TRBV10-2 to TRBJ2-5; weak D call: TRBD1 (6 bases). Germline V lookup: CDR1 WSHSY, CDR2 SAAADI. This CDR3 has 13 residues. Trimming cost V 11 bases and J 5 bases, with 18 bases left between them. CDR3 nucleotide sequence: TGCGCCGCCCGGGACCCAGGGGAGGAGACCCAGTACTTC. Protein product: CAARDPGEETQYF.

This clonotype has a count of ten or more. V and J are TRBV3-1 and TRBJ1-1; no clear D. This CDR3 region has 15 residues. Trimming took off 0 bases at V and 4 bases at J, with 12 bases between the two ends. Per germline, CDR1 LGHDT and CDR2 YNNKEL (reference sequence). The CDR3 region has the DNA TGTGCCAGCAGCCAAGAGTACGCATCGAGCACTGAAGCTTTCTTT. Translating it yields CASSQEYASSTEAFF.

This clonotype was seen at least ten times. A read error may account for a junction end that differs from germline. The V and J genes are TRBV7-6 and TRBJ2-1; 11 nucleotides align to TRBD2. The CDR3 loop spans 14 amino acids. Germline CDR1 and CDR2: SGHVS and FNYEAQ. The CDR3 loop is CASSNSGGADLRLF. The CDR3 DNA is TGTGCCAGCAGCAATAGCGGGGGGGCCGACCTTCGGCTCTTC.

This clonotype was observed many times. The rearrangement joins TRBV21-1 to TRBJ2-3; whether TRBD1, the table's D call, matches the DNA was not checked. TRBV21-1 is a pseudogene. This CDR3 comprises 15 residues. As DNA, the CDR3 is TGTGCCAGCCCCAGCCGGGACGGAAAACGAGATACGCAGTATTTT. The encoded protein is CASPSRDGKRDTQYF.

This clonotype was observed a handful of times. This chain uses TRBV4-1 with TRBJ1-5, with a tentative D call TRBD1 (5 bases). Trimming stripped 6 bases from V and 4 bases from J, with 16 bases between. The CDR3 consists of 15 residues. Germline CDR1 MGHRA, CDR2 YSYEKL. The CDR3 spells CASSRVGETNQPQHF. The CDR3 DNA is TGCGCCAGCAGTCGCGTGGGGGAAACGAATCAGCCCCAGCATTTT.

The J gene is TRBJ2-7, the V gene TRBV20-1, with 10 bases matching TRBD1. The V segment lost 5 bases and the J segment 3 bases; nucleotides outside the gene matches: 4. The CDR3 spans 13 residues. The V gene's germline CDR1 is DFQATT and CDR2 SNEGSKA (reference sequence). The CDR3 DNA reads as TGCAGTGCTCTCGGGGACAGGGGCTACGAGCAGTACGTC. Translation gives CSALGDRGYEQYV.

This chain joins TRBV9 and TRBJ1-2; D is possibly TRBD1 (6 bases). This CDR3 has 13 amino acids. Germline assignment: CDR1 SGDLS and CDR2 YYNGEE. V lost 7 bases, J lost 4 bases, and 14 bases lay in between. CDR3 loop: CASQSRDTYGYTF. The CDR3 coding sequence is TGTGCCAGCCAAAGCCGGGACACCTATGGCTACACCTTC.

The table lists this clonotype with many counts. In DNA form, the CDR3 reads TGTGCCAGCAGCTTACTCGGGCCCTACAATGAGCAGTTCTTC. This gives the protein CASSLLGPYNEQFF. V and J are TRBV7-9 and TRBJ2-1; no clear D gene. Germline CDR1 reads SEHNR; CDR2 reads FQNEAQ (reference sequence). The CDR3 has 14 residues. With 2 bases removed from V and 2 bases from J, the gap between germline ends came to 7 bases.

This clonotype appeared a few times. V gene TRBV4-3 combines with J gene TRBJ2-5; the D gene is possibly TRBD1 (5 bases). Trimming shortened V by 3 bases and J by 2 bases, and 13 bases separated the two germline ends. In germline, CDR1 is LGHNA, CDR2 YSLEER. The length of the CDR3 is 15 residues. CDR3 DNA sequence: TGCGCCAGCAGCCAGGCCGACAGAAAACAAGAGACCCAGTACTTC. The encoded protein is CASSQADRKQETQYF.

This clonotype was counted between two and nine times. The chain has TRBV4-1 and TRBJ2-1, with D unresolved. Deletions cut 0 bases from V and 2 bases from J, with 8 bases between. The CDR3 runs to 15 residues. Germline-derived CDR1 and CDR2 are MGHRA and YSYEKL. The CDR3 region has the DNA TGCGCCAGCAGCCAAGATCCGGCCCCCTACAATGAGCAGTTCTTC. Protein: CASSQDPAPYNEQFF.

Ten or more counts support this clonotype. This chain links TRBV6-4 with TRBJ2-3; 8 positions agree with TRBD2. This CDR3 is built from 16 residues. V gave up 0 bases and J gave up 0 bases; unmatched junction bases: 2. CDR1 is MRHNA and CDR2 is SNTAGT in the germline V gene. The CDR3, as DNA: TGTGCCAGCAGTGACTCGGCTAGCGGGAGCACAGATACGCAGTATTTT. Translation gives CASSDSASGSTDTQYF.

This clonotype has just a few counts. This chain uses TRBV15 with TRBJ1-2; D is unclear. Germline values: CDR1 LNHNV, CDR2 YYDKDF (reference sequence). The germline V and J ends were trimmed by 0 bases and 4 bases, with 9 bases remaining between them. This CDR3 has 14 amino acids. The CDR3 DNA reads TGTGCCACCAGCAGAGATCGGGATTCCTATGGCTACACCTTC. It encodes CATSRDRDSYGYTF.

Written as DNA, the CDR3 is TGTGCCAGCAGCCAACGACAGCATGGCTACACCTTC. Its protein product is CASSQRQHGYTF. The J gene is TRBJ1-2, the V gene TRBV3-1; D is possibly TRBD1 (5 bases). Trimming cost V 2 bases and J 6 bases, with 7 bases left between them. The CDR3 runs 12 residues. Germline values: CDR1 LGHDT, CDR2 YNNKEL (reference sequence).

Regarding this clonotype: A read error may be the cause here, since a much bigger clone is one base away. The rearrangement joins TRBV6-5 to TRBJ2-3, with TRBD1 identical over 9 bases. V shed 2 bases and J 6 bases; nucleotides not matched to a gene: 9. The CDR3 has 16 amino acids. Per the germline V gene, CDR1 is MNHEY and CDR2 is SVGAGI. CDR3 in amino acids: CASSYHRDREPDTQYF. CDR3 DNA sequence: TGTGCCAGCAGTTACCACCGGGACAGGGAACCCGATACGCAGTATTTT.

This clonotype has more than one count but fewer than ten. The CDR3 DNA sequence: TGTGCCAGCAGCTTAGGCGGGACCAACAGCAATGAGCAGTTCTTC. Translation gives CASSLGGTNSNEQFF. The rearrangement links TRBV13 to TRBJ2-1; D may be TRBD1 or TRBD2 (5 bases each). CDR3 size: 15 residues. Per germline, CDR1 PRHDT and CDR2 FYEKMQ (reference sequence). V lost 0 bases and J 6 bases, leaving 12 bases between the germline ends.

This clonotype was detected a few times. This chain links TRBV6-2 or TRBV6-3 with TRBJ1-2; possibly TRBD1 for D (5 bases). CDR1 and CDR2 from the germline V gene are MNHEY and SVGEGT. V lost 0 bases, J lost 4 bases, and 9 bases lay in between. The CDR3 loop spans 14 amino acids. For the CDR3, the DNA is TGTGCCAGCAGTTACTCCGGGGGTATCTATGGCTACACCTTC. Residues: CASSYSGGIYGYTF.

This clonotype was detected only a few times. This chain joins TRBV29-1 and TRBJ2-5, with 11 bases aligning to TRBD2. This CDR3 contains 17 residues. Germline loops: CDR1 SQVTM, CDR2 ANQGSEA. V gave up 3 bases and J gave up 3 bases; unmatched junction bases: 12. CDR3 DNA: TGCAGCGTTGAGAAGCCTAGCGGGGGGAACTCAAAAGAGACCCAGTACTTC. It is translated as CSVEKPSGGNSKETQYF.

This clonotype was seen repeatedly, ten times or more. V usage is TRBV7-2 and J usage is TRBJ2-5; D is undetermined. The CDR3 is made up of 12 amino acids. V lost 2 bases and J 3 bases, leaving 4 bases between the germline ends. Germline lookup yields CDR1 SGHTA and CDR2 FQGNSA. In DNA, the CDR3 is TGTGCCAGCAGCTTATACAAAGAGACCCAGTACTTC. This codes for CASSLYKETQYF.

In this sample, this clonotype turned up a few times. The chain links TRBV5-5 to TRBJ2-5; TRBD2 agrees at 7 bases. The CDR3 covers 14 residues. The V segment lost 5 bases and the J segment 1 base; nucleotides outside the gene matches: 5. Germline lookup yields CDR1 SGHKS and CDR2 YYEKEE (reference sequence). The CDR3 nucleotides read TGTGCCAGCAGGGGGAGCGGGATCCAAGAGACCCAGTACTTC. Protein product: CASRGSGIQETQYF.

The chain recombines TRBV14 with TRBJ1-1; D ambiguous. The ends were cut back, 0 bases at V and 1 base at J, with 15 bases in the middle. Germline V gene sequence: CDR1 SGHDN, CDR2 FVKESK. CDR3 length equals 17 residues. The CDR3 nucleotides are TGTGCCAGCAGCCAAGAGTACGAGACCCAAAGGAACACTGAAGCTTTCTTT. Its translation: CASSQEYETQRNTEAFF.

This clonotype was detected ten times or more. The rearrangement joins TRBV15 to TRBJ2-1, with 8 bases that match TRBD2. The CDR3 loop spans 16 amino acids. Per the germline V gene, CDR1 is LNHNV and CDR2 is YYDKDF (reference sequence). The V segment lost 1 base and the J segment 9 bases; nucleotides outside the gene matches: 11. The CDR3 loop is CATSRVYGTSVGEQFF. CDR3 sequence (DNA): TGTGCCACCAGCAGAGTGTATGGGACTAGTGTTGGTGAGCAGTTCTTC.

V gene TRBV7-9 combines with J gene TRBJ2-5; D possibly corresponds to TRBD1 (6 bases). CDR3 length: 12 amino acids. Germline V gene data show CDR1 as SEHNR and CDR2 as FQNEAQ (reference sequence). Trimming took off 6 bases at V and 4 bases at J, with 9 bases between the two ends. CDR3 protein: CASRGASETQYF. The CDR3 nucleotides read TGTGCCAGCAGGGGGGCCTCAGAGACCCAGTACTTC.

This clonotype was seen at least ten times. The DNA for the CDR3 is TGTGCCAGCGTTATGTCTGCACTCGAGCAGTACGTC. Translated, it gives CASVMSALEQYV. V is TRBV14 and J is TRBJ2-7; D remains unclear. V was clipped by 8 bases and J by 6 bases, with 14 bases between them. CDR1 and CDR2 (germline): SGHDN, FVKESK. The CDR3 sequence is 12 residues long.

This clonotype was observed a few times. The chain has TRBV4-1 and TRBJ2-7, with 10 bases aligning to TRBD1. There are 15 residues in the CDR3. Germline V gene lookup returns CDR1 MGHRA and CDR2 YSYEKL. The V and J ends lost 0 bases and 2 bases, in that order; junction bases with no gene match: 1. The CDR3 sequence: CASSQEGTGAYEQYF. The CDR3 DNA reads TGCGCCAGCAGCCAAGAGGGGACAGGGGCCTACGAGCAGTACTTC.

This clonotype showed up just a few times. The chain carries TRBV5-6 and TRBJ2-1, with a tentative D call TRBD1 (6 bases). With 1 base removed from V and 7 bases from J, the gap between germline ends came to 12 bases. The CDR3 covers 14 residues. The germline gives CDR1 SGHDT, CDR2 YYEEEE. The CDR3 protein is CASSLLARGNEQFF. CDR3 coding DNA: TGTGCCAGCAGCTTGTTGGCCAGGGGAAATGAGCAGTTCTTC.

The chain recombines TRBV20-1 with TRBJ1-1; D call uncertain. V lost 6 bases and J 1 base, leaving 9 bases between the germline ends. CDR3 length: 12 residues. Germline V gene lookup returns CDR1 DFQATT and CDR2 SNEGSKA (reference sequence). The CDR3: CSAPPRNTEAFF. In nucleotides, the CDR3 is TGCAGTGCCCCTCCGAGGAACACTGAAGCTTTCTTT.

This clonotype occurred a few times. V usage is TRBV11-2 and J usage is TRBJ2-3; a weak D match, TRBD2 (7 bases). Germline V CDR1 and CDR2: SGHAT, FQNNGV. V was shortened by 3 bases and J by 2 bases, with 15 bases between the two germline ends. This CDR3 is 16 amino acids long. The CDR3 here is CASSFQPGGLTDTQYF. Here the CDR3 DNA reads TGTGCCAGCAGCTTCCAACCGGGGGGCCTCACAGATACGCAGTATTTT.

This chain links TRBV6-2 or TRBV6-3 with TRBJ2-2; 7 nucleotides align to TRBD1. V was clipped by 5 bases and J by 7 bases; unmatched bases: 10. In germline, CDR1 is MNHEY, CDR2 SVGEGT. This CDR3 is built from 15 residues. The CDR3 DNA follows: TGTGCCAGCAGTACATCCAGGGGGATCGGCGGGGAGCTGTTTTTT. Amino acids: CASSTSRGIGGELFF.